The 25 T cell receptor beta chains listed next were all sequenced from one sample in a study of T cell repertoires in ileal Crohn's disease. Clones were sequenced by immunoSEQ multiplex PCR, and TCRdb holds only the in-frame ones, with some missing. This sample has around 13,000 clones, with 67% found just once. Documented time point: neoterminal ileum biopsy at postoperative endoscopy, about 6 months after surgery. Specimen: ileal tissue. Receptors were obtained from an adult with Crohn's disease.

This chain joins TRBV6-5 and TRBJ1-2; no reliable D call. The CDR3 runs to 13 residues. V lost 4 bases to trimming and J lost 4 bases, with 10 bases between them. The germline CDR1 and CDR2 sequences are MNHEY and SVGAGI. The CDR3 DNA follows: TGTGCCAGCAGTTCAAGCGGATCCTATGGCTACACCTTC. This encodes CASSSSGSYGYTF.

This clone was recorded once. The rearrangement uses TRBV5-6 and TRBJ2-5; a weak D match, TRBD2 (6 bases). The CDR3 is 15 residues long. Germline CDR1 SGHDT, CDR2 YYEEEE. V gave up 3 bases and J gave up 7 bases, with 19 bases separating them. The CDR3 region has the DNA TGTGCCAGCAGCTCTACCGGGACTCAAGGAAGGACCCAGTACTTC. It is translated as CASSSTGTQGRTQYF.

The CDR3 reads CASRPGTGVAGANVLTF. CDR3 nucleotides: TGTGCCAGCAGACCCGGGACAGGGGTGGCTGGGGCCAACGTCCTGACTTTC. The chain couples TRBV2 to TRBJ2-6; 10 bases align to TRBD1. The junction had 7 bases not matched to a gene; V was cut back by 6 bases and J by 2 bases. The CDR3 consists of 17 residues. The germline V gene encodes CDR1 SNHLY and CDR2 FYNNEI.

The genes are TRBV9 and TRBJ2-7; TRBD1 agrees at 8 bases. CDR1 is SGDLS, CDR2 YYNGEE, per germline. The CDR3 is made up of 14 amino acids. The V gene end was trimmed by 5 bases and the J gene end by 5 bases; junction bases not matched to a gene: 9. The CDR3 DNA sequence: TGTGCCAGCAGTCCTGGGGGACAGGTGAACGAGCAGTACTTC. Translated, it gives CASSPGGQVNEQYF.

A note on this clone: Other DNA sequences in the same sample also yield this CDR3. The rearrangement joins TRBV5-1 to TRBJ2-7, with D uncertain. V gave up 0 bases and J gave up 0 bases, with 4 bases separating them. Per germline, CDR1 SGHRS and CDR2 YFSETQ. The CDR3 is 13 amino acids. The chain's CDR3 is CASSLGSSYEQYF. CDR3 coding DNA: TGCGCCAGCAGCTTGGGGAGCTCCTACGAGCAGTACTTC.

The rearrangement links TRBV7-3 to TRBJ1-2, with a tentative D call TRBD1 (5 bases). The CDR3 extends over 17 amino acids. Trimming pared 4 bases from V and 8 bases from J, leaving 26 bases between. Germline CDR1 and CDR2: SGHTA and FQGTGA. CDR3 residues: CASSSPAQKGPRDGYTF. The CDR3 DNA sequence: TGTGCCAGCAGCTCCCCGGCCCAAAAGGGCCCGAGGGACGGCTACACCTTC.

The chain joins TRBV6-1 to TRBJ2-7, with 7 nucleotides matching TRBD2. The CDR3 totals 13 residues. Germline values: CDR1 MNHNS, CDR2 SASEGT. Trimming took 6 bases from V and 3 from J; bases not matched to a gene: 5. The CDR3 loop reads CASRWGGGYEQYF. The CDR3 DNA follows: TGTGCCAGCAGGTGGGGGGGTGGCTACGAGCAGTACTTC.

The chain recombines TRBV27 with TRBJ1-1; TRBD1 matches 7 bases. Germline loops: CDR1 MNHEY, CDR2 SMNVEV (reference sequence). The CDR3 totals 13 residues. With 3 bases clipped from V and 6 bases from J, the junction kept 4 bases outside the gene matches. CDR3 DNA sequence: TGTGCCAGCAGTTTCACCGGGACAGCTGAAGCTTTCTTT. Translating gives CASSFTGTAEAFF.

V is TRBV5-1 and J is TRBJ2-2; no firm D call. The CDR3 loop spans 15 amino acids. CDR1 is SGHRS, CDR2 YFSETQ, per germline. The V and J ends lost 0 bases and 5 bases respectively, with 11 bases between them. CDR3 region: CASSLDPARTGELFF. In DNA form, the CDR3 reads TGCGCCAGCAGCTTGGACCCCGCGCGGACCGGGGAGCTGTTTTTT. Combining the CDR3 with reference TRBV5-1 and TRBJ2-2 gives the whole variable domain KAGVTQTPRYLIKTRGQQVTLSCSPISGHRSVSWYQQTPGQGLQFLFEYFSETQRNKGNFPGRFSGRQFSNSRSEMNVSTLELGDSALYLCASSLDPARTGELFFGEGSRLTVL.

The J gene is TRBJ2-3, the V gene TRBV5-1, with 7 bases identical to TRBD2. This CDR3 comprises 13 residues. V gave up 3 bases and J gave up 6 bases; unmatched junction bases: 4. The germline V gene has CDR1 SGHRS and CDR2 YFSETQ. In DNA form, the CDR3 reads TGCGCCAGCAGCTCCGGGGGGAGGGATACGCAGTATTTT. Protein sequence: CASSSGGRDTQYF.

This chain connects TRBV18 to TRBJ2-7, with a weak D call TRBD1 (5 bases). The CDR3 covers 12 residues. Germline values: CDR1 KGHSH, CDR2 LQKENI. Trimming took off 5 bases at V and 4 bases at J, with 9 bases between the two ends. Here the CDR3 DNA reads TGTGCCAGCTCATCGACAGAGTACGAGCAGTACTTC. Residues: CASSSTEYEQYF. Variable domain in full (rest from reference TRBV18 and TRBJ2-7): NAGVMQNPRHLVRRRGQEARLRCSPMKGHSHVYWYRQLPEEGLKFMVYLQKENIIDESGMPKERFSAEFPKEGPSILRIQQVVRGDSAAYFCASSSTEYEQYFGPGTRLTVT.

The V gene is TRBV4-1, the J gene TRBJ2-7, with D perhaps TRBD1 (6 bases). In germline, CDR1 is MGHRA, CDR2 YSYEKL. V lost 0 bases, J lost 0 bases, and 12 bases lay in between. The CDR3 totals 16 residues. DNA of the CDR3: TGCGCCAGCAGCCAAGATACAGGGCCCCGCTCCTACGAGCAGTACTTC. This sequence encodes CASSQDTGPRSYEQYF.

This clone was seen only once. The chain combines TRBV2 with TRBJ2-2, with unresolved D. CDR1 is SNHLY, CDR2 FYNNEI, per germline. Trimming removed 10 bases at V and 1 base at J, with 10 bases between. The CDR3 is made up of 13 amino acids. The CDR3: CATMKGNTGELFF. The CDR3 DNA reads as TGTGCCACCATGAAGGGGAACACCGGGGAGCTGTTTTTT. Filled out from reference TRBV2 and TRBJ2-2, the complete variable domain reads EPEVTQTPSHQVTQMGQEVILRCVPISNHLYFYWYRQILGQKVEFLVSFYNNEISEKSEIFDDQFSVERPDGSNFTLKIRSTKLEDSAMYFCATMKGNTGELFFGEGSRLTVL.

This clone rates as medium-sized. This chain links TRBV6-1 with TRBJ1-2; 9 nucleotides line up with TRBD1. CDR3 size: 13 residues. The junction had 5 bases not matched to a gene; V was cut back by 4 bases and J by 8 bases. Germline CDR1 MNHNS, CDR2 SASEGT. CDR3 DNA: TGTGCCAGCAGTGTACAGGGGGCAGCAGGCTACACCTTC. This sequence encodes CASSVQGAAGYTF.

This chain uses TRBV23-1 with TRBJ2-7; 7 nucleotides agree with TRBD1. TRBV23-1 is an ORF; its function is uncertain. This CDR3 contains 18 residues. The V and J ends lost 0 bases and 4 bases, in that order; junction bases with no gene match: 15. The CDR3 nucleotides read TGCGCCAGCAGTCAATCTGGGATTGACAGGGCTCGGCCTTACGAGCAGTACTTC. It yields the protein CASSQSGIDRARPYEQYF.

This clone has a handful of counts. The chain has TRBV28 and TRBJ2-3, with a weak D call TRBD2 (6 bases). Germline V gene sequence: CDR1 MDHEN, CDR2 SYDVKM. Trimming shortened V by 3 bases and J by 3 bases, and 13 bases separated the two germline ends. The CDR3 totals 15 residues. CDR3 sequence (DNA): TGTGCCAGCAGTTTGCCTGGAGGAGGGACAGATACGCAGTATTTT. The encoded protein is CASSLPGGGTDTQYF.

This clone is medium-sized by share. This rearrangement joins TRBV6-1 to TRBJ1-2; 8 bases are shared with TRBD1. J lost 4 bases, V lost 2 bases, and 6 bases had no gene match. Germline assignment: CDR1 MNHNS and CDR2 SASEGT. This CDR3 is built from 15 residues. CDR3: CASSEITGGGYGYTF. As DNA, the CDR3 is TGTGCCAGCAGTGAAATTACAGGGGGTGGCTATGGCTACACCTTC.

The chain has TRBV2 and TRBJ1-2; the match to TRBD1 covers 10 bases. The CDR3 length is 13 residues. Trimming took 6 bases from V and 6 from J; bases not matched to a gene: 4. Germline V gives CDR1 SNHLY, CDR2 FYNNEI. CDR3: CASRGDRGNGYTF. CDR3 DNA sequence: TGTGCCAGCAGGGGGGACAGGGGTAATGGCTACACCTTC. The full variable domain, rest sourced from reference TRBV2 and TRBJ1-2, is EPEVTQTPSHQVTQMGQEVILRCVPISNHLYFYWYRQILGQKVEFLVSFYNNEISEKSEIFDDQFSVERPDGSNFTLKIRSTKLEDSAMYFCASRGDRGNGYTFGSGTRLTVV.

V and J are TRBV9 and TRBJ1-4; tentatively, D is TRBD1 (5 bases). Trimming removed 3 bases at V and 2 bases at J, with 11 bases between. The length of the CDR3 is 15 residues. Germline CDR1 SGDLS, CDR2 YYNGEE. CDR3 loop: CASSGYTGTNEKLFF. The CDR3 bases are TGTGCCAGCAGCGGGTACACAGGTACTAATGAAAAACTGTTTTTT.

This chain uses TRBV6-5 with TRBJ2-1; TRBD2 matches at 7 bases. Trimming at V came to 2 bases and at J to 8 bases, leaving 9 bases not matched to a gene. CDR3 length: 15 residues. From germline, CDR1 is MNHEY and CDR2 SVGAGI. The CDR3 coding sequence is TGTGCCAGCAGTTACGGGGGGGGTAATAGGGATGAGCAGTTCTTC. This sequence encodes CASSYGGGNRDEQFF.

The V and J genes are TRBV25-1 and TRBJ1-4, with TRBD1 matching over 7 bases. With V trimmed by 2 bases and J by 5 bases, 14 bases remained unmatched. CDR1 and CDR2 from the germline V gene are MGHDK and SYGVNS. The CDR3 has 18 residues. The CDR3 sequence is CASSESWGSTGVNEKLFF. In DNA, the CDR3 is TGTGCCAGCAGTGAAAGTTGGGGGAGCACAGGGGTCAATGAAAAACTGTTTTTT.

The CDR3 nucleotides read TGTGCCAGTAGTATACAGATTCTTGGATCCGAGCAGTACTTC. Its protein product is CASSIQILGSEQYF. This chain connects TRBV19 to TRBJ2-7, with unresolved D. CDR3 length equals 14 residues. Germline loops: CDR1 LNHDA, CDR2 SQIVND (reference sequence). Between the trimmed V and J ends, which lost 2 bases and 6 bases, there was a span of 14 bases.

The V gene is TRBV5-4, the J gene TRBJ1-1; no clear D gene. Germline lookup yields CDR1 SGHNT and CDR2 YYREEE (reference sequence). CDR3 length: 15 residues. The germline V and J ends were trimmed by 4 bases and 3 bases, with 16 bases remaining between them. In DNA, the CDR3 is TGTGCCAGCAGCCCCCGTCCGGCGCAGGACACTGAAGCTTTCTTT. Translation gives CASSPRPAQDTEAFF.

The gene calls are TRBV6-6 and TRBJ1-5, with D uncertain. This CDR3 has 15 residues. Per germline, CDR1 MNHNY and CDR2 SVGAGI (reference sequence). With 0 bases removed from V and 6 bases from J, the gap between germline ends came to 12 bases. The CDR3 region is CASSYSGMGAQPQHF. CDR3 nucleotide sequence: TGTGCCAGCAGTTACTCAGGGATGGGAGCTCAGCCCCAGCATTTT.

This chain uses TRBV30 with TRBJ2-7, with 10 bases lining up with TRBD1. CDR1 is GTSNPN and CDR2 is SVGIG in the germline V gene (reference sequence). This CDR3 region has 12 residues. The ends lost 8 bases at V and 2 bases at J; junction bases unmatched: 3. The CDR3 DNA follows: TGTGCCAGGGGGACAGGGGCCTACGAGCAGTACTTC. Protein: CARGTGAYEQYF.